Below, one TCR beta chain is given with its context. This specimen comes from a study of blood T cell repertoires in COVID-19. Study details: From T cells, B-cell-depleted T cells, or PBMCs came the material, which was cDNA or gDNA.

Assay used: immunoSEQ multiplex PCR; TCRdb lists only in-frame clones, some missing. Altogether roughly 130,000 clones are present, 80% being singletons, with the ten largest covering 1.5% to 2%. V was clipped by 3 bases and J by 4 bases; unmatched bases: 9. Germline CDR1 SGDLS, CDR2 YYNGEE. The CDR3 spans 15 residues. This receptor was identified in a man in his 70s with acute or convalescent COVID-19. The V gene is TRBV9, the J gene TRBJ1-2, with 7 bases matching TRBD1. Sample: peripheral blood. The CDR3 DNA reads TGTGCCAGCAGCGCAACGACAGGGACACTCTATGGCTACACCTTC. Its translation is CASSATTGTLYGYTF.